This TCR beta chain emerged from a study of long-term antiretroviral therapy in people with HIV. Study-wide results and caveats: Upon ART, diversity increased but remained lower than transplant donor controls. Pre-ART expanded clones dominated the repertoire at every time point.

CDR3 length: 15 amino acids. V lost 5 bases to trimming and J lost 8 bases; unmatched junction nucleotides: 12. The germline V gene has CDR1 SGHTA and CDR2 FQGNSA. Runs used v3.0 of the immunoSEQ assay and were done at survey level. The table came from immunoSEQ multiplex PCR; TCRdb's copy has only in-frame clones and leaves some out. The table has fewer than 55,000 clones, 90% to 95% seen once. This clone was counted only a few times. Its antigen remains unidentified. The rearrangement links TRBV7-2 to TRBJ1-2; TRBD1 aligns across 9 bases. The sequencing here drew on unsorted PBMCs, taken 3.7 years after starting antiretroviral therapy. The sequence was collected from a woman between 45 and 60 years old with HIV. The CDR3 protein is CASSLGQGNVGGYTF. The CDR3 DNA follows: TGTGCCAGCAGCCTCGGACAGGGGAATGTAGGCGGCTACACCTTC. The full variable domain, with the rest looked up from reference TRBV7-2 and TRBJ1-2, is GAGVSQSPSNKVTEKGKDVELRCDPISGHTALYWYRQSLGQGLEFLIYFQGNSAPDKSGLPSDRFSAERTGGSVSTLTIQRTQQEDSAVYLCASSLGQGNVGGYTFGSGTRLTVV.